This T cell receptor beta chain came from a study of CD8 T cells in ankylosing spondylitis. The CDR3 consists of 15 residues. Germline-derived CDR1 and CDR2 are MNHEY and SMNVEV (reference sequence). The junction had 11 bases not matched to a gene; V was cut back by 5 bases and J by 8 bases. TCRdb fed the 5' RACE reads into MiXCR, producing one record per CDR3 protein. Of over 150,000 distinct CDR3 sequences listed, 9.5% to 15% are singletons. Sample: blood, either unsorted or a sorted T cell fraction (not recorded which). The rearrangement links TRBV27 to TRBJ1-4, with 7 bases aligning to TRBD1. This receptor was identified in a male donor with ankylosing spondylitis or in good health (not recorded which). The CDR3 sequence: CASSNLQGPREKLFF. CDR3 coding DNA: TGTGCCAGCAGTAACCTACAGGGGCCTCGGGAAAAACTGTTTTTT.